The rows below give T cell receptor beta chains drawn from one sample of a study of blood T cell repertoires in COVID-19. Some clones are missing from TCRdb's copy, which holds only in-frame ones; the method was immunoSEQ multiplex PCR. This table holds approximately 200,000 clones, around nine tenths found once. Sequenced sample: PBMCs or T cells enriched from blood (not recorded which). These receptor sequences come from a man under 40 who had recovered from COVID-19. CDR3s include the opening cysteine and the closing phenylalanine or tryptophan.

j_call	v_call	cdr3_aa
TRBJ1-2	TRBV5-1	CASSGSTGLNYGYTF
TRBJ2-7	TRBV6-2/TRBV6-3	CASSYVGEYEQYF
TRBJ2-7	TRBV7-2	CASNLNSGDYEQYF
TRBJ1-5	TRBV6-5	CASGRGSNQPQHF
TRBJ2-1	TRBV18	CASSNARDNEQFF
TRBJ2-1	TRBV10-1	CASNPGLGSYNEQFF
TRBJ2-5	TRBV11-2	CASSSDQGRFETQYF
TRBJ1-2	TRBV3-1/TRBV3-2	CASSQVSRDSGYTF
TRBJ1-2	TRBV7-2	CASSSFRGGYTF
TRBJ2-2	TRBV21-1	CASAIRQGTSGFANTGELFF
TRBJ1-6	TRBV3-1/TRBV3-2	CASSPDLITRTLHF
TRBJ1-3	TRBV6-5	CASSYSPGDGNTIYF
TRBJ1-4	TRBV19	CASSERPREKLFF
TRBJ1-4	TRBV12-3/TRBV12-4	CASSYTANEKLFF
TRBJ2-7	TRBV28	CASTVTHSYEQYF
TRBJ2-1	TRBV27	CASSPFAGATYNEQFF
TRBJ1-1	TRBV5-5	CASSSLTGGGSTEAFF
TRBJ1-4	TRBV18	CASSLRQTTNEKLFF
TRBJ2-7	TRBV18	CASSSAGGHWEQYF
TRBJ1-1	TRBV20-1	CSVGQTEAFF
TRBJ1-5	TRBV6-5	CASSPSRGNQPQHF
TRBJ2-5	TRBV4-2	CASSQERGAQETQYF
TRBJ1-1	TRBV12-2	CASRLPLGQGHTEAFF
TRBJ1-2	TRBV28	CASSYPTGTGRYGYTF
TRBJ2-5	TRBV7-8	CASSFSRLAGAPTQETQYF
TRBJ1-6	TRBV19	CASTPGQYNSPLHF